The T cell receptor beta chain described here comes from a study of spatial heterogeneity in lung cancer. Every TCR cDNA molecule bore a unique molecular identifier. TCRdb re-called the 5' RACE reads through MiXCR, storing one row per CDR3 protein. Of about 82,000 distinct CDR3 sequences detected, roughly 13% appear once; the ten largest clones hold 4.6%. Indicated time point: sample taken at primary tumor resection. The study sequenced unsorted whole RNA from tumor, nontumor lung or frozen PBMC. Germline loops: CDR1 SGHVS, CDR2 FQNEAQ. The CDR3 spans 14 residues. V lost 4 bases and J lost 2, with 9 bases in between.

The origin of this receptor is a male donor with early-stage non-small cell lung cancer. The material was PBMCs, obtained at surgery. The V gene is TRBV7-8, the J gene TRBJ2-1, with D perhaps given as TRBD1 or TRBD2 (5 bases each). The CDR3 here is CASSSTAAYNEQFF. In DNA, the CDR3 is TGTGCCAGCAGCTCGACAGCGGCCTACAATGAGCAGTTCTTC.